This TCR beta chain was captured in a study of blood T cell repertoires in COVID-19. Study overall: COVID-19 samples collected from the United States, Italy and Spain covered acute and convalescent phases.

V lost 3 bases, J lost 11 bases, and 14 bases lay in between. This CDR3 spans 14 amino acids. Germline V gene data show CDR1 as MGHRA and CDR2 as YSYEKL. In the source study's methods: Estimation of nucleated cell counts was performed using reference gene primer amplification. Profiling relied on immunoSEQ multiplex PCR, and the TCRdb table lists in-frame clones only, not all of them. V, J and clone size are those of that table, while D and trimming were read from the DNA. The sample shows fewer than 400,000 clones, around 83% of them seen only once. The sequencing sample was made of peripheral blood. The chain joins TRBV4-1 to TRBJ1-6, with D unclear. The clonotype was recovered from a man aged 25 to 40 with active or convalescent COVID-19. The DNA of the CDR3 is TGCGCCAGCAGCCAGGGTCTGGCGGGAACACCCCTCCACTTT. Protein product: CASSQGLAGTPLHF.